Listed here are 2 T cell receptor beta chains from one sample, sequenced in a study of blood T cell repertoires in COVID-19. Clones were read by immunoSEQ multiplex PCR, and TCRdb kept only the in-frame ones, dropping some. The sample records 160,000 or so clones, approximately 77% being singletons. Sequenced material: PBMCs or T cells enriched from blood (not recorded which). The receptor set was obtained from a man in his 60s who had recovered from COVID-19.

The CDR3 DNA sequence: TGTGCCAGCAGAAGCGCGGACAGAAGATACAATCAGCCCCAGCATTTT. Its protein product is CASRSADRRYNQPQHF. The V and J genes are TRBV28 and TRBJ1-5; tentative D call: TRBD1 (6 bases). V was clipped by 6 bases and J by 3 bases, with 18 bases between them. CDR1 is MDHEN and CDR2 is SYDVKM in the germline V gene. The CDR3 extends over 16 amino acids.

V is TRBV27 and J is TRBJ2-1, with 11 positions matching TRBD2. CDR3 size: 15 residues. Germline V CDR1 and CDR2: MNHEY, SMNVEV (reference sequence). V gave up 7 bases and J gave up 10 bases; unmatched junction bases: 12. CDR3 DNA: TGTGCCAGCACCCTTAGCGGGAGGGCCTCTTGGGAGCAGTTCTTC. Translation gives CASTLSGRASWEQFF.